The 14 T cell receptor beta chains in this list originate from one sample, sequenced in a study of cytomegalovirus exposure and HLA in healthy donors. Vbeta (60) and Jbeta (13) primers were used in the PCR. TCRdb's copy holds only in-frame clones and misses some; the assay was immunoSEQ multiplex PCR. This sample has roughly 86,000 clones, with over 60% found just once. The sequencing input was PBMCs. Source of these receptors: a female donor in good health and CMV-seronegative.

This chain links TRBV9 with TRBJ1-5; perhaps TRBD1 as D (6 bases). The CDR3 length is 16 residues. The germline V and J ends were trimmed by 0 bases and 0 bases, with 10 bases remaining between them. Germline values: CDR1 SGDLS, CDR2 YYNGEE. CDR3 nucleotide sequence: TGTGCCAGCAGCGTAGGTCCAGGGGATAGCAATCAGCCCCAGCATTTT. Protein sequence: CASSVGPGDSNQPQHF.

In DNA form, the CDR3 reads TGTGCCAGCAGCCAAGAAACTAGTATGCCCTACAATGAGCAGTTCTTC. Its protein product is CASSQETSMPYNEQFF. The chain recombines TRBV4-2 with TRBJ2-1, with TRBD2 as a possible D gene (5 bases). Germline V gene sequence: CDR1 LGHNA, CDR2 YNFKEQ. The CDR3 is 16 residues long. V was shortened by 0 bases and J by 2 bases, with 11 bases between the two germline ends.

The chain couples TRBV29-1 to TRBJ1-1; D remains ambiguous. Germline lookup yields CDR1 SQVTM and CDR2 ANQGSEA. This CDR3 is 11 amino acids long. V gave up 1 base and J gave up 6 bases, with 6 bases separating them. The CDR3 bases are TGCAGCGTTGAAGTGGCAGCTGAAGCTTTCTTT. As protein: CSVEVAAEAFF.

The V gene is TRBV19, the J gene TRBJ1-1; 9 positions match TRBD1. The CDR3 spans 15 residues. The ends lost 10 bases at V and 1 base at J; junction bases unmatched: 10. Germline CDR1 reads LNHDA; CDR2 reads SQIVND (reference sequence). Here the CDR3 DNA reads TGTGCCATCCAATTACCGGGACAGGGGAACACTGAAGCTTTCTTT. It yields the protein CAIQLPGQGNTEAFF.

The V gene is TRBV7-8, the J gene TRBJ1-1; the D is unclear. From germline, CDR1 is SGHVS and CDR2 FQNEAQ. This CDR3 is 12 amino acids long. Trimming took 3 bases from V and 0 from J, leaving 2 bases between them. CDR3 bases: TGTGCCAGCAGCTTTATGAACACTGAAGCTTTCTTT. Amino acids: CASSFMNTEAFF.

The chain carries TRBV28 and TRBJ1-2; TRBD1 aligns across 7 bases. The ends lost 1 base at V and 8 bases at J; junction bases unmatched: 4. This CDR3 region has 13 residues. Per germline, CDR1 MDHEN and CDR2 SYDVKM. CDR3 protein: CASSLSGQRGYTF. Here the CDR3 DNA reads TGTGCCAGCAGTTTATCGGGACAGAGAGGCTACACCTTC.

This chain uses TRBV10-3 with TRBJ1-2, with a weak D call TRBD1 (5 bases). From germline, CDR1 is ENHRY and CDR2 SYGVKD. The V gene lost 3 bases and the J gene lost 0 bases, with 11 bases spanning the gap. The length of the CDR3 is 15 residues. Here the CDR3 reads CAISDLTVSNYGYTF. DNA of the CDR3: TGTGCCATCAGTGATCTGACAGTTTCTAACTATGGCTACACCTTC.

V and J are TRBV2 and TRBJ2-5, with TRBD1 identical over 11 bases. Germline CDR1 is SNHLY and CDR2 is FYNNEI. J gave up 4 bases and V 10 bases, and 8 bases lay outside the gene matches. The CDR3 is 14 amino acids. The CDR3 DNA sequence: TGTGCCACGACGAGGACAGGGGGCAGAGAGACCCAGTACTTC. Translation gives CATTRTGGRETQYF.

The chain links TRBV6-5 to TRBJ1-1, with D perhaps matching TRBD1 (5 bases). With 5 bases removed from V and 0 bases from J, the gap between germline ends came to 13 bases. The CDR3 covers 15 residues. The germline CDR1 and CDR2 sequences are MNHEY and SVGAGI. CDR3 nucleotides: TGTGCCAGCAGTCCCACAGGATTCATGAACACTGAAGCTTTCTTT. It codes for CASSPTGFMNTEAFF.

The chain is built from TRBV25-1 and TRBJ2-5; 8 bases fit TRBD1. From germline, CDR1 is MGHDK and CDR2 SYGVNS. The CDR3 extends over 14 amino acids. Trimming at V came to 6 bases and at J to 2 bases, leaving 5 bases not matched to a gene. CDR3 region: CASSETGVQETQYF. The CDR3, as DNA: TGTGCCAGCAGCGAGACAGGGGTTCAAGAGACCCAGTACTTC.

This chain links TRBV28 with TRBJ2-5, with D possibly TRBD1 on 6 matching bases. The CDR3 spans 14 residues. Trimming pared 5 bases from V and 3 bases from J, leaving 13 bases between. Germline values: CDR1 MDHEN, CDR2 SYDVKM. The CDR3 region is CASSLSGQKETQYF. The CDR3 nucleotides read TGTGCCAGCAGTCTCTCCGGACAGAAAGAGACCCAGTACTTC.

This rearrangement joins TRBV6-5 to TRBJ2-1, with 10 bases identical to TRBD2. Germline-derived CDR1 and CDR2 are MNHEY and SVGAGI. The J segment lost 6 bases and the V segment lost 2 bases, leaving 4 bases of the junction unmatched. CDR3 length: 15 residues. CDR3 sequence (DNA): TGTGCCAGCAGTTACGAGAGCGGGAGGGCCAATGAGCAGTTCTTC. It yields the protein CASSYESGRANEQFF.

The genes are TRBV6-1 and TRBJ2-5; tentative D call: TRBD2 (5 bases). This CDR3 has 16 amino acids. Germline values: CDR1 MNHNS, CDR2 SASEGT. V lost 4 bases, J lost 2 bases, and 17 bases lay in between. CDR3 sequence: CASSGREVPGQETQYF. The CDR3 nucleotides are TGTGCCAGCAGTGGTCGGGAAGTCCCAGGTCAAGAGACCCAGTACTTC.

The V call is TRBV5-1, the J call TRBJ2-7; D possibly corresponds to TRBD2 (6 bases). Looked up from germline, CDR1 is SGHRS and CDR2 is YFSETQ. V lost 1 base, J lost 2 bases, and 19 bases lay in between. The CDR3 totals 17 residues. Here the CDR3 reads CASSLSTPFSGPYEQYF. In nucleotides, the CDR3 is TGCGCCAGCAGCTTGTCGACCCCGTTTAGCGGACCCTACGAGCAGTACTTC.